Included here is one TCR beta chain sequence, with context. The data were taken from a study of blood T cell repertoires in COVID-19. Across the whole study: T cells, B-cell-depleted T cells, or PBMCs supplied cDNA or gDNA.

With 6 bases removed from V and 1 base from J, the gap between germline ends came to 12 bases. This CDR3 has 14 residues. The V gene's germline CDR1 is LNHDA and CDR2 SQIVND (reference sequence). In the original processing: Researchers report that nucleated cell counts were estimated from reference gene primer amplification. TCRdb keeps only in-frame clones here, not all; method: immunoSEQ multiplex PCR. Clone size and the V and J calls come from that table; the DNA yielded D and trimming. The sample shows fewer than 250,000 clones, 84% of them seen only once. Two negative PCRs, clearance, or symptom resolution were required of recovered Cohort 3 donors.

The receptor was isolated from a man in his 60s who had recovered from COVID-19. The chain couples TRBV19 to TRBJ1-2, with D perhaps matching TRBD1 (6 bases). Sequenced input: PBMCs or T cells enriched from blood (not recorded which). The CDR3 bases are TGTGCCAGTAGGAGACCAGGGGATAACTATGGCTACACCTTC. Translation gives CASRRPGDNYGYTF.